The next 8 T cell receptor beta chains were all read from a single sample in a study of T cell responses to AZD1222 COVID-19 vaccine. The protocol was immunoSEQ multiplex PCR, while the TCRdb copy is restricted to in-frame clones and leaves out a portion. The data contain 90,000 to 100,000 clones, around 89% of them seen just once; the ten biggest clones take up 7.5%. Source: peripheral blood, taken on day 0 of AZD1222 vaccination. These receptors all stem from an adult in good health.

The chain employs TRBV3-1 (or the pseudogene TRBV3-2) and TRBJ2-1, with 8 bases that match TRBD1. Per germline, CDR1 LGHDT and CDR2 YNNKEL (reference sequence). The CDR3 spans 15 residues. Trimming at V came to 5 bases and at J to 4 bases, leaving 7 bases not matched to a gene. DNA of the CDR3: TGTGCCAGCAGCACACAGGGGGGTGTGTACAATGAGCAGTTCTTC. Translated, it gives CASSTQGGVYNEQFF.

This clone appeared a single time. V gene TRBV28 combines with J gene TRBJ2-1; D is possibly TRBD2 (5 bases). V was pared by 5 bases and J by 9 bases, with 20 bases between. CDR3 size: 15 residues. CDR1 is MDHEN, CDR2 SYDVKM, per germline. CDR3 in amino acids: CASSALKGLEVEQFF. The CDR3 bases are TGTGCCAGCAGTGCCCTAAAGGGCCTGGAGGTTGAGCAGTTCTTC.

The chain combines TRBV2 with TRBJ2-1; 8 bases are a match to TRBD1. J was trimmed by 4 bases and V by 5 bases; bases with no gene match: 7. The CDR3 is 15 amino acids. Per the germline V gene, CDR1 is SNHLY and CDR2 is FYNNEI. In DNA, the CDR3 is TGTGCCAGCAGTCCCGGTACAGGGGGGTACAATGAGCAGTTCTTC. Its protein product is CASSPGTGGYNEQFF.

The V and J genes are TRBV7-9 and TRBJ1-2; D might be TRBD1 (6 bases). V was shortened by 5 bases and J by 4 bases, with 8 bases between the two germline ends. CDR3 length equals 12 residues. The germline V gene has CDR1 SEHNR and CDR2 FQNEAQ (reference sequence). CDR3 sequence: CASSTGFYGYTF. The DNA for the CDR3 is TGTGCCAGCAGCACAGGGTTCTATGGCTACACCTTC.

The gene calls are TRBV4-2 and TRBJ2-7; D is unresolved. The CDR3 has 17 residues. Per germline, CDR1 LGHNA and CDR2 YNFKEQ. Trimming removed 0 bases at V and 4 bases at J, with 19 bases between. The CDR3 DNA sequence: TGTGCCAGCAGCCAAGATCGGGCTACCCTAGGGAATTACGAGCAGTACTTC. This encodes CASSQDRATLGNYEQYF.

The DNA for the CDR3 is TGTGCCAGCAGCGTAGGAGGACTGGCCAGCTCCTACAATGAGCAGTTCTTC. This codes for CASSVGGLASSYNEQFF. This chain connects TRBV9 to TRBJ2-1, with a possible D match to TRBD2 (5 bases). Germline loops: CDR1 SGDLS, CDR2 YYNGEE. V was shortened by 0 bases and J by 0 bases, with 13 bases between the two germline ends. The CDR3 spans 17 residues.

This clone came up once. V and J are TRBV7-6 and TRBJ1-3; 7 nucleotides match TRBD1. Per germline, CDR1 SGHVS and CDR2 FNYEAQ. The CDR3 extends over 15 amino acids. After removal of 1 base from V and 4 bases from J, the junction contained 4 bases not matched to a gene. CDR3 coding DNA: TGTGCCAGCAGCTTAGAACAGGGGACGGGAAACACCATATATTTT. Translation gives CASSLEQGTGNTIYF.

This clone was recorded only once. The chain recombines TRBV4-2 with TRBJ2-3, with 8 bases that match TRBD1. In germline, CDR1 is LGHNA, CDR2 YNFKEQ. J was trimmed by 3 bases and V by 0 bases; bases with no gene match: 11. The CDR3 runs 18 residues. The chain's CDR3 is CASSQDLLTGARTDTQYF. CDR3 sequence (DNA): TGTGCCAGCAGCCAAGATCTCCTGACAGGGGCTCGGACAGATACGCAGTATTTT.